The 11 T cell receptor beta chains listed next were all sequenced from one sample in a study of CD8 T cells in Susac syndrome. RNA in amounts of roughly 0.5 to 1 ug was reverse transcribed with random hexamers. TCRdb analysed the immunoSEQ multiplex PCR reads with MiXCR anew, one entry per CDR3 protein. The sample lists approximately 210,000 distinct CDR3 sequences, 94% seen once, with approximately 0.15% in the top ten. The sequenced material came from CD4+ T cells from PBMCs. These receptors were collected from a human donor with Susac syndrome.

This clonotype was counted between two and nine times. The chain couples TRBV7-9 to TRBJ2-7; no firm D call. V lost 5 bases to trimming and J lost 1 base, with 9 bases between them. The CDR3 runs 13 residues. Germline V gene data show CDR1 as SEHNR and CDR2 as FQNEAQ (reference sequence). CDR3 region: CASSLSKSYEQYF. CDR3 coding DNA: TGTGCCAGCAGCCTATCAAAGTCCTACGAGCAGTACTTC. Drawing the rest from reference TRBV7-9 and TRBJ2-7, the complete variable domain is DTGVSQNPRHKITKRGQNVTFRCDPISEHNRLYWYRQTLGQGPEFLTYFQNEAQLEKSRLLSDRFSAERPKGSFSTLEIQRTEQGDSAMYLCASSLSKSYEQYFGPGTRLTVT.

In this sample, this clonotype turned up once. V gene TRBV20-1 combines with J gene TRBJ1-1; D unclear. Per germline, CDR1 DFQATT and CDR2 SNEGSKA (reference sequence). The CDR3 has 12 residues. V was trimmed by 3 bases and J by 4 bases, leaving 9 bases between them. The CDR3 nucleotides read TGCAGTGCTAGTAGGGATACCACTGAAGCTTTCTTT. Amino acid sequence: CSASRDTTEAFF.

This sequence joins TRBV28 and TRBJ2-3; weak D call: TRBD1 (5 bases). The CDR3 length is 13 residues. The V end lost 6 bases, the J end lost 2 bases, and 9 bases lay between the germline ends. Germline loops: CDR1 MDHEN, CDR2 SYDVKM. This CDR3 reads CASRQGYTDTQYF. The CDR3 DNA reads as TGTGCCAGCAGGCAGGGTTACACAGATACGCAGTATTTT.

This clonotype was seen only once. The rearrangement links TRBV27 to TRBJ2-7, with D unresolved. Germline V lookup: CDR1 MNHEY, CDR2 SMNVEV (reference sequence). CDR3 length equals 13 residues. V was clipped by 5 bases and J by 9 bases, with 17 bases between them. The chain's CDR3 is CASSANVGQGQYF. As DNA, the CDR3 is TGTGCCAGCAGTGCCAACGTAGGGCAAGGGCAGTACTTC.

This clonotype was recorded once. The gene calls are TRBV10-3 and TRBJ2-5; D is unclear. This CDR3 region has 11 residues. Trimming removed 6 bases at V and 3 bases at J, with 5 bases between. The germline CDR1 and CDR2 sequences are ENHRY and SYGVKD. Here the CDR3 DNA reads TGTGCCATCAGGCAGGAAGAGACCCAGTACTTC. The encoded protein is CAIRQEETQYF.

The CDR3, as DNA: TGCGCCAGCAGCCAAGATACAGCTAGCGGGGATCCCACAGATACGCAGTATTTT. Amino acid sequence: CASSQDTASGDPTDTQYF. V usage is TRBV4-1 and J usage is TRBJ2-3; 9 positions match TRBD2. The CDR3 sequence is 18 residues long. Per germline, CDR1 MGHRA and CDR2 YSYEKL. Trimming took 0 bases from V and 2 from J; bases not matched to a gene: 9.

This clonotype appeared once. The genes are TRBV28 and TRBJ2-1; no definite D call. The CDR3 has 11 residues. Germline CDR1 is MDHEN and CDR2 is SYDVKM. V shed 8 bases and J shed 8 bases, with 10 bases lying between them. CDR3 in amino acids: CASGPGDEQFF. In DNA form, the CDR3 reads TGTGCCAGCGGGCCTGGGGATGAGCAGTTCTTC.

The rearrangement uses TRBV14 and TRBJ1-2, with TRBD1 matching over 7 bases. Germline V lookup: CDR1 SGHDN, CDR2 FVKESK. V trimming: 6 bases; J trimming: 6 bases; junction bases outside the gene matches: 10. This CDR3 is 14 amino acids long. This chain's CDR3 is CASRPTGARDGYTF. The CDR3 DNA is TGTGCCAGCAGACCAACAGGGGCGCGTGATGGCTACACCTTC.

The V call is TRBV29-1, the J call TRBJ1-1, with unresolved D. The germline V gene encodes CDR1 SQVTM and CDR2 ANQGSEA. Trimming took off 4 bases at V and 0 bases at J, with 12 bases between the two ends. This CDR3 is built from 14 residues. CDR3 nucleotide sequence: TGCAGCGTTGGCTCGCGAGATATGAACACTGAAGCTTTCTTT. Translation gives CSVGSRDMNTEAFF.

The gene calls are TRBV4-1 and TRBJ2-3, with 12 positions matching TRBD2. This CDR3 contains 14 residues. Looked up from germline, CDR1 is MGHRA and CDR2 is YSYEKL. The V segment lost 2 bases and the J segment 11 bases; nucleotides outside the gene matches: 5. CDR3 nucleotide sequence: TGCGCCAGCAGCCAACCTAGCGGGGGGGATCGGCAGTATTTT. Translated: CASSQPSGGDRQYF.

V usage is TRBV5-1 and J usage is TRBJ2-5, with a tentative D call TRBD1 (5 bases). The CDR3 sequence is 17 residues long. Germline loops: CDR1 SGHRS, CDR2 YFSETQ. V was trimmed by 0 bases and J by 2 bases, leaving 17 bases between them. The DNA of the CDR3 is TGCGCCAGCAGCTTGGACGGCAGGGTGCTGCGTCAAGAGACCCAGTACTTC. Its translation is CASSLDGRVLRQETQYF. The whole variable domain, filled in from reference TRBV5-1 and TRBJ2-5, reads KAGVTQTPRYLIKTRGQQVTLSCSPISGHRSVSWYQQTPGQGLQFLFEYFSETQRNKGNFPGRFSGRQFSNSRSEMNVSTLELGDSALYLCASSLDGRVLRQETQYFGPGTRLLVL.